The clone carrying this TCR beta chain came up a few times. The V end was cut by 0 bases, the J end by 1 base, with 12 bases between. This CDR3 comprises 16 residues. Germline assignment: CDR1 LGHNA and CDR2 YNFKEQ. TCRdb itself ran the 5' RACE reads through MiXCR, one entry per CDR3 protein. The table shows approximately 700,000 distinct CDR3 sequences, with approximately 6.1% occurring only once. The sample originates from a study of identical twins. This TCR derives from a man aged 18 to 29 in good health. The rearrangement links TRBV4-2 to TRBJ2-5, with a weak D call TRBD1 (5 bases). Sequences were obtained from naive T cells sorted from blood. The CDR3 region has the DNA TGTGCCAGCAGCCAAGATAGAGACAGCTCCCAAGAGACCCAGTACTTC. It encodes CASSQDRDSSQETQYF.